This T cell receptor beta chain was captured in a study of OX40 agonist ivuxolimab in advanced cancers. Here immunoSEQ multiplex PCR was the method, and the copy in TCRdb shows in-frame clones only, minus some. The sample lists around 84,000 clones, about nine tenths occurring once. J was trimmed by 7 bases and V by 3 bases; bases with no gene match: 13. CDR3 length equals 17 residues. CDR1 SEHNR and CDR2 FQNEAQ come from the germline V gene (reference sequence). This clone has only one observation. This sequence joins TRBV7-9 and TRBJ2-7, with 12 bases that match TRBD2. This specimen consisted of CD4+ or CD8+ T cells sorted from blood, obtained in a trial of the OX40 agonist ivuxolimab. The receptor's source is an adult with an advanced solid tumor such as melanoma, head and neck, liver or kidney cancer. The CDR3 here is CASSLIRLAGESYEQYF. In nucleotides, the CDR3 is TGTGCCAGCAGCTTGATCCGACTAGCGGGAGAGTCTTATGAGCAGTACTTC. Variable domain in full (rest from reference TRBV7-9 and TRBJ2-7): DTGVSQNPRHKITKRGQNVTFRCDPISEHNRLYWYRQTLGQGPEFLTYFQNEAQLEKSRLLSDRFSAERPKGSFSTLEIQRTEQGDSAMYLCASSLIRLAGESYEQYFGPGTRLTVT.